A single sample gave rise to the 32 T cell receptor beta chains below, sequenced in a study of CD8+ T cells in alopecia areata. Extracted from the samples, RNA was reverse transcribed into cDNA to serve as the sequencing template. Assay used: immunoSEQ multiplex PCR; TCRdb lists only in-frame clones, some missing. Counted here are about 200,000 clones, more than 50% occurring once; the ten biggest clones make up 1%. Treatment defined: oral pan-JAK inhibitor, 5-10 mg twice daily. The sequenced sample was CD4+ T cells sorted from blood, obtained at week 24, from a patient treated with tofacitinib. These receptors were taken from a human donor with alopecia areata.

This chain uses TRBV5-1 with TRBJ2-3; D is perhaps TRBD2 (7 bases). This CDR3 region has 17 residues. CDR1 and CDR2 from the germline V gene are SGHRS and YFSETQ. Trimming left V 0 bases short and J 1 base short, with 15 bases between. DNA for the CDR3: TGCGCCAGCAGCTTGGAACTACGGGGGGCCGGCACAGATACGCAGTATTTT. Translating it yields CASSLELRGAGTDTQYF. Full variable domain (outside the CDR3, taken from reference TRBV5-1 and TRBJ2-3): KAGVTQTPRYLIKTRGQQVTLSCSPISGHRSVSWYQQTPGQGLQFLFEYFSETQRNKGNFPGRFSGRQFSNSRSEMNVSTLELGDSALYLCASSLELRGAGTDTQYFGPGTRLTVL.

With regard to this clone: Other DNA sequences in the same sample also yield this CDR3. The CDR3 reads CAWSMGNTEAFF. As DNA, the CDR3 is TGTGCCTGGAGTATGGGAAACACTGAAGCTTTCTTT. The V call is TRBV30, the J call TRBJ1-1; D not certain. Trimming pared 2 bases from V and 2 bases from J, leaving 6 bases between. The CDR3 spans 12 residues. CDR1 GTSNPN and CDR2 SVGIG come from the germline V gene (reference sequence).

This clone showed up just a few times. In nucleotides, the CDR3 is TGTGCCATCAGTGAAGGGGACTCCGAGCAGTACTTC. Translated, it gives CAISEGDSEQYF. The chain employs TRBV10-3 and TRBJ2-7; D perhaps matches TRBD2 (6 bases). The V end was cut by 3 bases, the J end by 6 bases, with 9 bases between. From germline, CDR1 is ENHRY and CDR2 SYGVKD. The CDR3 has 12 residues.

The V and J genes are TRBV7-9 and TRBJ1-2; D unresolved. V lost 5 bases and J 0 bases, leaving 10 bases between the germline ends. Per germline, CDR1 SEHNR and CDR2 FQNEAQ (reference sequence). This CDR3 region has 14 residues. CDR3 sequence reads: CASSPQTTNYGYTF. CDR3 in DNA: TGTGCCAGCAGCCCACAGACCACTAACTATGGCTACACCTTC.

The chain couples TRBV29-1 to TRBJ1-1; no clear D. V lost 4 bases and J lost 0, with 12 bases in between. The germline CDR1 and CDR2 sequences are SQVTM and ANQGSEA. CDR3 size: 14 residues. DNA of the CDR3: TGCAGCGTTGTCCCCGGATGGATGAACACTGAAGCTTTCTTT. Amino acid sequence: CSVVPGWMNTEAFF. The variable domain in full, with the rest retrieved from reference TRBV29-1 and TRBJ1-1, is SAVISQKPSRDICQRGTSLTIQCQVDSQVTMMFWYRQQPGQSLTLIATANQGSEATYESGFVIDKFPISRPNLTFSTLTVSNMSPEDSSIYLCSVVPGWMNTEAFFGQGTRLTVV.

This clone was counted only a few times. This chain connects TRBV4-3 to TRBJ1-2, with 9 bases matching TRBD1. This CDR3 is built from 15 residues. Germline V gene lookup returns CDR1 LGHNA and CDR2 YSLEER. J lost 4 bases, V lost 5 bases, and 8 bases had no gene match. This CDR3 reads CASSNTGQGIYGYTF. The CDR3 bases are TGCGCCAGCAGCAATACCGGACAGGGGATCTATGGCTACACCTTC.

The CDR3 region has the DNA TGCGCCAGCAGCTTTACCGGGACAAGGAGCACAGATACGCAGTATTTT. Translation gives CASSFTGTRSTDTQYF. The V call is TRBV5-1, the J call TRBJ2-3; tentative D call: TRBD1 (6 bases). Deletions cut 2 bases from V and 0 bases from J, with 13 bases between. The V gene's germline CDR1 is SGHRS and CDR2 YFSETQ. The CDR3 consists of 16 residues. The whole variable domain, filled in from reference TRBV5-1 and TRBJ2-3, reads KAGVTQTPRYLIKTRGQQVTLSCSPISGHRSVSWYQQTPGQGLQFLFEYFSETQRNKGNFPGRFSGRQFSNSRSEMNVSTLELGDSALYLCASSFTGTRSTDTQYFGPGTRLTVL.

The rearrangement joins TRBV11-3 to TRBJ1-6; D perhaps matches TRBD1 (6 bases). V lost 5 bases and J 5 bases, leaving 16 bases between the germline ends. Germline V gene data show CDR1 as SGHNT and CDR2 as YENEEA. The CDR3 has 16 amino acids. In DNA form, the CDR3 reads TGTGCCAGCAGCGTGCGAGGGACAAGGAATAATTCACCCCTCCACTTT. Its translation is CASSVRGTRNNSPLHF.

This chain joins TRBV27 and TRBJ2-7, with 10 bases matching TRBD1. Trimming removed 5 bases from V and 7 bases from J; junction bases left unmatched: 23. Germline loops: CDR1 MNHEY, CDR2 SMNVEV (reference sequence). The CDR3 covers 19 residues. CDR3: CASSRGNLEKTGGTGEQYF. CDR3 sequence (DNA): TGTGCCAGCAGTCGAGGAAACCTGGAAAAGACAGGGGGCACGGGGGAGCAGTACTTC.

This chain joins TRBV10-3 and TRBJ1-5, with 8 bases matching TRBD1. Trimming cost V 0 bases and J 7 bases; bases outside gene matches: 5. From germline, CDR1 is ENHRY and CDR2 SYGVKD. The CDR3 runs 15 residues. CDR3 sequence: CAISESGTGDQPQHF. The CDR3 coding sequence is TGTGCCATCAGTGAGTCGGGGACAGGTGACCAGCCCCAGCATTTT.

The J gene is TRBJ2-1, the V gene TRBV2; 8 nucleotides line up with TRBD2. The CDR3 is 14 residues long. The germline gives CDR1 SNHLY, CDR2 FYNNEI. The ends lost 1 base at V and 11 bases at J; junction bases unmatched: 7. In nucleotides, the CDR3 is TGTGCCAGCAGTGAAGGCGGGGGGCCCGGTAAGCAGTTCTTC. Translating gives CASSEGGGPGKQFF.

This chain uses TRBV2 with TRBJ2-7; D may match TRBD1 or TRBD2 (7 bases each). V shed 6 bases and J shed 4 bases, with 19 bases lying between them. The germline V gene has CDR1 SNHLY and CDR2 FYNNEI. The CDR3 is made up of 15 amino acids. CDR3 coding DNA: TGTGCCAGCAGGGCCCAGGGGGGGACCGTATACGAGCAGTACTTC. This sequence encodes CASRAQGGTVYEQYF.

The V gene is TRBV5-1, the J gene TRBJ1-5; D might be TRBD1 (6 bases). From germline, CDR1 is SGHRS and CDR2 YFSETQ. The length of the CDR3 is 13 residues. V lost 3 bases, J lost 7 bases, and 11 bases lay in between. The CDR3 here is CASSWGPGQPQHF. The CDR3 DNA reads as TGCGCCAGCAGCTGGGGGCCGGGGCAGCCCCAGCATTTT. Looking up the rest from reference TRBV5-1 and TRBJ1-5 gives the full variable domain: KAGVTQTPRYLIKTRGQQVTLSCSPISGHRSVSWYQQTPGQGLQFLFEYFSETQRNKGNFPGRFSGRQFSNSRSEMNVSTLELGDSALYLCASSWGPGQPQHFGDGTRLSIL.

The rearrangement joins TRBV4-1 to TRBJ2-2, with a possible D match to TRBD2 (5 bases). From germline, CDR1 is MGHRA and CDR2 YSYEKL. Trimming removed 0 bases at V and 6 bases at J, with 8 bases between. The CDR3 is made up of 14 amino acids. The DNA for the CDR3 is TGCGCCAGCAGCCAAGATCGAGGGCCCGGGGAGCTGTTTTTT. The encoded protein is CASSQDRGPGELFF.

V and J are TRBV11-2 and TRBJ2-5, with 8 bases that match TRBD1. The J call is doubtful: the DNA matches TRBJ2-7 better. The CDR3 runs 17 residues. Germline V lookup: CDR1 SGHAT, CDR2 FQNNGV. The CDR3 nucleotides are TGTGCCAGCAGCACCCGCTCCAGGACAGGGATCATCTACGAGCAGTACTTC. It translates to CASSTRSRTGIIYEQYF.

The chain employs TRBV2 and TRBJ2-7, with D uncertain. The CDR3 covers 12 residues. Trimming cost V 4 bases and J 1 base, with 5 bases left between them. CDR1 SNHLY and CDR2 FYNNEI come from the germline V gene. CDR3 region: CASSATSYEQYF. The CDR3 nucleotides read TGTGCCAGCAGTGCAACTTCCTACGAGCAGTACTTC.

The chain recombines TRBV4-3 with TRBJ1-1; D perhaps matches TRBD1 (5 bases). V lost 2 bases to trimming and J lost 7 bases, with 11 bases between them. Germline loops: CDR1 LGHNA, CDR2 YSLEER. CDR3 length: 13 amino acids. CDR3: CASSQLQASEAFF. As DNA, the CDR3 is TGCGCCAGCAGCCAACTACAGGCGAGTGAAGCTTTCTTT.

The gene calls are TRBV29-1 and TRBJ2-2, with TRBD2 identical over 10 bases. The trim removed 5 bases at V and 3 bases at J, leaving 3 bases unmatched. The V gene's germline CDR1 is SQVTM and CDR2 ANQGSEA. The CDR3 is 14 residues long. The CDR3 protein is CSVQGLADTGELFF. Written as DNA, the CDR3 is TGCAGCGTTCAAGGACTAGCGGACACCGGGGAGCTGTTTTTT.

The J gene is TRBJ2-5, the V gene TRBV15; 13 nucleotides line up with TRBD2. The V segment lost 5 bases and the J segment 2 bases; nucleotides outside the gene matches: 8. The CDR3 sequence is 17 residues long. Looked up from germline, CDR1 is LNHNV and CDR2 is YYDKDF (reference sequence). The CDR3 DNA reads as TGTGCCACCAGCGTAGGACTAGCGGGGGCAGGTCAAGAGACCCAGTACTTC. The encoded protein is CATSVGLAGAGQETQYF.

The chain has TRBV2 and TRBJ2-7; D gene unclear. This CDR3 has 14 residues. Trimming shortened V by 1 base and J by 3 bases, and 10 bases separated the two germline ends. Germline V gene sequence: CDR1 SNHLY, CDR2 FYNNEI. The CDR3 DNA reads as TGTGCCAGCAGTGAAGGGCCGTTGGGCTACGAGCAGTACTTC. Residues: CASSEGPLGYEQYF.

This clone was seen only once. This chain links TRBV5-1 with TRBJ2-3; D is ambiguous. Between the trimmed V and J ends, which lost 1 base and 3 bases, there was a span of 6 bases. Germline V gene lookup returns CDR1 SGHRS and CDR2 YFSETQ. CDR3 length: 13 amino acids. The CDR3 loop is CASSLFGTDTQYF. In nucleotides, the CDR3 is TGCGCCAGCAGCTTGTTCGGAACAGATACGCAGTATTTT.

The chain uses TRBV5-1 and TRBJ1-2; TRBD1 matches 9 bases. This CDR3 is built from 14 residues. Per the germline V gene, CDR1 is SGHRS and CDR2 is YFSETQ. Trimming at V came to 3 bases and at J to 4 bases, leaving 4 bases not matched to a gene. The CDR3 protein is CASSSGQGIYGYTF. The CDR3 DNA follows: TGCGCCAGCAGCTCGGGACAGGGTATCTATGGCTACACCTTC.

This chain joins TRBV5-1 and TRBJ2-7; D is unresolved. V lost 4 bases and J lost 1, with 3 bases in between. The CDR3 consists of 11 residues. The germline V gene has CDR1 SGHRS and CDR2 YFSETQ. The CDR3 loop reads CASSASYEQYF. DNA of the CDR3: TGCGCCAGCAGCGCGTCCTACGAGCAGTACTTC.

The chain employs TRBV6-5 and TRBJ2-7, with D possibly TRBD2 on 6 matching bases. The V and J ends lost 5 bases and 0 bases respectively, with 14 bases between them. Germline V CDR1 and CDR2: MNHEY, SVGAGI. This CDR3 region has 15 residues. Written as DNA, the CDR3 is TGTGCCAGCAGTCAGCGAGGGACTGCCTCCTACGAGCAGTACTTC. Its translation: CASSQRGTASYEQYF.

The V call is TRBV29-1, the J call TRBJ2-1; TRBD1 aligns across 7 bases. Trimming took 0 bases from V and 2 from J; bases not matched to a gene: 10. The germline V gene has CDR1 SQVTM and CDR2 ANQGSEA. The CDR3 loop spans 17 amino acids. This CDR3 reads CSVEDHSNRGTYNEQFF. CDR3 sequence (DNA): TGCAGCGTTGAAGACCATTCAAACAGGGGCACCTACAATGAGCAGTTCTTC.

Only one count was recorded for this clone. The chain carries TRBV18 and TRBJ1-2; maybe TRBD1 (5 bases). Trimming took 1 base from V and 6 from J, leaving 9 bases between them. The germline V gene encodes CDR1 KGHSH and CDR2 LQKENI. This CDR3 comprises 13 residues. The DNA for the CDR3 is TGTGCCAGCTCACCACGACGAGGGGATGGCTACACCTTC. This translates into CASSPRRGDGYTF.

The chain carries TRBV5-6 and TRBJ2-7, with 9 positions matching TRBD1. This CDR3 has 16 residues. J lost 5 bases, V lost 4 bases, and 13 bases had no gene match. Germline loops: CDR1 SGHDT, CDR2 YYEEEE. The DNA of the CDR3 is TGTGCCAGCAGCCGGGTTCTAGGACAGGGGAAGAACGAGCAGTACTTC. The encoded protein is CASSRVLGQGKNEQYF.

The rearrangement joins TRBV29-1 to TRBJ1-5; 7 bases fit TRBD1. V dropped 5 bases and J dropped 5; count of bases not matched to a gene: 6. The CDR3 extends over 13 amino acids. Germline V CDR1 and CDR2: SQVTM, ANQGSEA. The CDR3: CSVRTGRDQPQHF. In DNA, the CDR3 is TGCAGCGTTCGGACAGGCAGAGATCAGCCCCAGCATTTT.

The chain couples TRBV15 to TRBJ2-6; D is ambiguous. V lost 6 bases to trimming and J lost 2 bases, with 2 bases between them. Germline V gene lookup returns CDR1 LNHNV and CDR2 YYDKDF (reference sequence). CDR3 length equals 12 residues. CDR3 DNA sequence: TGTGCCACCAGGGCTGGGGCCAACGTCCTGACTTTC. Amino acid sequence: CATRAGANVLTF.

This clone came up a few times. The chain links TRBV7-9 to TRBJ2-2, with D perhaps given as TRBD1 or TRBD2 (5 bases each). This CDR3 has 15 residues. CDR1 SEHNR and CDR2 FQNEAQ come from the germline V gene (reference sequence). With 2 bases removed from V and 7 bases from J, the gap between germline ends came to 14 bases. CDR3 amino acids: CASSLTLGGGGELFF. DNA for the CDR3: TGTGCCAGCAGCTTAACCCTTGGGGGTGGCGGGGAGCTGTTTTTT.

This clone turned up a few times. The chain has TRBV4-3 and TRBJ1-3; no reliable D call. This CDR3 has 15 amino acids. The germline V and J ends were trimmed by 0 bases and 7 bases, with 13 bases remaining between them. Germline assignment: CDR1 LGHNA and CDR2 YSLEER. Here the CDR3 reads CASSQDQAFGNTIYF. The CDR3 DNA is TGCGCCAGCAGCCAAGATCAGGCCTTCGGTAACACCATATATTTT.

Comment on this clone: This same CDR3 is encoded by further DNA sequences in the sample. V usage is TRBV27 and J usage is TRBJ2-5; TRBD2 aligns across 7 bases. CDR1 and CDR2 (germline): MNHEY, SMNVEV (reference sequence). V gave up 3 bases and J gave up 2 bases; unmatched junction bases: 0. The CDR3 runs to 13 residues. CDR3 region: CASSLRGQETQYF. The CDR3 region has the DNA TGTGCCAGCAGTTTGCGGGGGCAAGAGACCCAGTACTTC.